This TCR beta chain was retrieved from a study of blood T cell repertoires in COVID-19. Across the whole study: Whether acute or convalescent, the COVID-19 samples came from the United States, Italy and Spain.

Original analysis: Scientists estimated how many nucleated cells there were by amplifying reference gene primers. Libraries were prepared by immunoSEQ multiplex PCR; TCRdb keeps only in-frame clonotypes and omits some of them. From that table come the V and J calls and clone size; the DNA was used to work out D and trimming. The repertoire holds some 200,000 clones, with around 91% as singletons. Germline V gives CDR1 LNHDA, CDR2 SQIVND (reference sequence). Trimming pared 3 bases from V and 11 bases from J, leaving 17 bases between. The CDR3 contains 15 residues. The specimen was peripheral blood. The chain joins TRBV19 to TRBJ1-6; a possible D gene is TRBD1 (5 bases). The receptor was derived from a woman aged 35 to 49 with acute or convalescent COVID-19. In DNA, the CDR3 is TGTGCCAGTAGTATCCAGGCAGCAGGGTTAACACCCCTCCACTTT. Its protein is CASSIQAAGLTPLHF.